The 23 T cell receptor beta chains given below trace back to one sample, sequenced in a study of Tregs in tolerant kidney transplant recipients. TCRdb keeps only in-frame clones here, not all; method: immunoSEQ multiplex PCR. Its listing shows 30,000 or so clones. Sequenced material: CD8+ T cells from blood, taken before the transplant. These receptors were taken from a human donor who received a combined kidney and bone marrow transplant.

Regarding this clone: The read ends 3 residues early relative to the CDR3; the germline J gene fills the gap. This chain connects TRBV27 to TRBJ2-7; 9 bases are shared with TRBD1. V gave up 5 bases and J gave up 5 bases; unmatched junction bases: 7. This CDR3 spans 14 amino acids. Germline V gene sequence: CDR1 MNHEY, CDR2 SMNVEV (reference sequence). CDR3 bases read: TGTGCCAGCAGTCCGACAGGGGGGATCAACGAG. Translated, it gives CASSPTGGINE. The entire CDR3 protein is CASSPTGGINEQYF.

Of note for this clone: With the read ending 3 residues before the CDR3 end, the germline J gene is used to fill in that end. The V call is TRBV19, the J call TRBJ2-1, with D perhaps matching TRBD2 (5 bases). Deletions cut 4 bases from V and 6 bases from J, with 13 bases between. This CDR3 contains 14 residues. The germline V gene encodes CDR1 LNHDA and CDR2 SQIVND (reference sequence). Partial CDR3 DNA: TGTGCCAGTAGTACCATAGCGAGCCTCAATGAG. Translating gives CASSTIASLNE. The CDR3 in full is CASSTIASLNEQFF.

Points on this clone: From the germline J gene comes the end of the CDR3, since the read stops 3 residues before it. The gene calls are TRBV10-3 and TRBJ2-7; D possibly corresponds to TRBD1 (5 bases). The germline V gene encodes CDR1 ENHRY and CDR2 SYGVKD. Trimming pared 7 bases from V and 3 bases from J, leaving 10 bases between. The CDR3 is 12 amino acids. The DNA read from the CDR3 is TGTGCCATCACCAAGGACAACTACGAG. Translated: CAITKDNYE. The full CDR3 protein reads CAITKDNYEQYF.

A word on this clone: From the germline J gene comes the end of the CDR3, since the read stops 3 residues before it. The rearrangement uses TRBV20-1 and TRBJ2-7, with D possibly matching TRBD2 (6 bases). V lost 0 bases and J lost 1, with 13 bases in between. In germline, CDR1 is DFQATT, CDR2 SNEGSKA (reference sequence). The length of the CDR3 is 15 residues. CDR3 bases read: TGCAGTGCTAGAGATTCGGGGGAGGCGTCCTACGAG. Its protein product is CSARDSGEASYE. The full CDR3 reads CSARDSGEASYEQYF.

Notes on this clone: The DNA ends 3 residues before the CDR3 does, and the rest of the CDR3 is filled in from the germline J gene. The chain is built from TRBV7-9 and TRBJ2-3, with D possibly TRBD2 on 5 matching bases. The CDR3 is 13 amino acids. Deletions cut 8 bases from V and 0 bases from J, with 9 bases between. CDR1 SEHNR and CDR2 FQNEAQ come from the germline V gene (reference sequence). Here the CDR3 reads CASWRVSTDTQYF. The covered CDR3 bases are TGTGCCAGCTGGCGGGTTAGCACAGATACG.

A word on this clone: The sequence runs out 3 residues before the end of the CDR3; the remainder is reconstructed from the germline J gene. This chain joins TRBV20-1 and TRBJ2-7; 8 bases line up with TRBD1. V dropped 6 bases and J dropped 4; count of bases not matched to a gene: 11. Germline V lookup: CDR1 DFQATT, CDR2 SNEGSKA (reference sequence). This CDR3 region has 14 residues. The CDR3 bases that were read are TGCAGTGCCACGACAGGGGTTTATATGTACGAG. Amino acids: CSATTGVYMYE. The CDR3 in its entirety is CSATTGVYMYEQYF.

A remark on this clone: At one end the junction does not follow the germline gene, possibly because of a read error. The CDR3 end is not reached by the read, which stops 3 residues before it; the germline J gene fills it in. The chain links TRBV11-2 to TRBJ2-5; a possible D gene is TRBD2 (6 bases). This CDR3 contains 15 residues. Germline V gene sequence: CDR1 SGHAT, CDR2 FQNNGV. The CDR3 spells CVSSLGAGSGETQYF. CDR3 DNA, as far as it was read: TGTGTCAGCAGCTTAGGTGCGGGATCGGGAGAGACC.

Comment on this clone: The read halts 3 residues ahead of the CDR3 end, with the missing end drawn from the germline J gene. The V call is TRBV19, the J call TRBJ1-5; a weak D match, TRBD1 (5 bases). Between the trimmed V and J ends, which lost 1 base and 2 bases, there was a span of 15 bases. Germline values: CDR1 LNHDA, CDR2 SQIVND (reference sequence). This CDR3 is built from 17 residues. The CDR3 DNA, read in part, is TGTGCCAGTAGTATAGGAGTAGGGGTTCGTGGCAATCAGCCC. This translates into CASSIGVGVRGNQP. From start to end, the CDR3 is CASSIGVGVRGNQPQHF.

With regard to this clone: The missing CDR3 end, 3 residues past where the read stops, is filled in from the germline J gene. This chain uses TRBV10-2 with TRBJ2-7; 9 bases match TRBD1. V lost 2 bases, J lost 5 bases, and 10 bases stayed unmatched. The germline CDR1 and CDR2 sequences are WSHSY and SAAADI. CDR3 length: 16 amino acids. CDR3 loop: CASSETSGTGIDEQYF. The sequenced part of the CDR3 DNA is TGCGCCAGCAGTGAGACCTCCGGGACAGGGATCGACGAG.

About this clone itself: The read gets to within 3 residues of the CDR3 end, and the germline J gene fills in the rest. The chain uses TRBV19 and TRBJ2-1; 8 nucleotides align to TRBD2. The CDR3 length is 12 residues. Per the germline V gene, CDR1 is LNHDA and CDR2 is SQIVND (reference sequence). V lost 3 bases, J lost 9 bases, and 1 base stayed unmatched. CDR3 sequence: CASSIGLAEQFF. Partial CDR3 DNA: TGTGCCAGTAGTATCGGACTAGCTGAG.

Concerning this clone itself: The read terminates 3 residues ahead of where the CDR3 ends, so the germline J gene completes it. The rearrangement uses TRBV11-2 and TRBJ2-5; TRBD1 is a possible D gene (5 bases). This CDR3 spans 15 amino acids. Germline loops: CDR1 SGHAT, CDR2 FQNNGV. V lost 0 bases, J lost 2 bases, and 10 bases lay in between. The CDR3 protein is CASSLDLTGQETQYF. The CDR3 bases that were read are TGTGCCAGCAGCTTAGATCTTACAGGTCAAGAGACC.

Comments on this clone: The observed sequence ends 3 residues before the CDR3 terminus, with the missing tail filled in from the germline J gene. This chain connects TRBV4-2 to TRBJ2-2; TRBD2 agrees at 10 bases. This CDR3 contains 17 residues. Germline V gives CDR1 LGHNA, CDR2 YNFKEQ. V shed 0 bases, J shed 2 bases, and the junction held 3 bases outside the gene matches. The chain's CDR3 is CASSQDVAGGNTGELFF. CDR3 bases read: TGTGCCAGCAGCCAAGATGTAGCGGGAGGTAACACCGGGGAG.

The CDR3 DNA, read in part, is TGTGCCAGCAGCTTGGAGGGGGTAGGCACTGAA. Protein sequence: CASSLEGVGTE. The full CDR3 is CASSLEGVGTEAFF. This sequence joins TRBV5-5 and TRBJ1-1, with D perhaps TRBD1 (6 bases). The DNA ends 3 residues before the CDR3 does, and the rest of the CDR3 is filled in from the germline J gene. This CDR3 comprises 14 residues. V lost 0 bases, J lost 4 bases, and 10 bases lay in between. Germline V gene data show CDR1 as SGHKS and CDR2 as YYEKEE (reference sequence).

Of note for this clone: The CDR3 goes on 3 residues after the read ends, and that part is filled in from the germline J gene. The rearrangement joins TRBV11-2 to TRBJ2-1; 11 nucleotides line up with TRBD2. Germline CDR1 is SGHAT and CDR2 is FQNNGV. This CDR3 contains 15 residues. Trimming took 7 bases from V and 4 from J; bases not matched to a gene: 6. CDR3 protein: CASTPSGRSYNEQFF. CDR3 DNA (partial): TGTGCCAGCACCCCTAGCGGGAGGTCTTACAATGAG.

Concerning this clone itself: The read finishes 3 residues shy of the CDR3 end, and the germline J gene is used to complete it. The rearrangement uses TRBV7-6 and TRBJ2-7; tentative D call: TRBD1 (6 bases). Looked up from germline, CDR1 is SGHVS and CDR2 is FNYEAQ. The CDR3 sequence is 12 residues long. The V end lost 8 bases, the J end lost 2 bases, and 10 bases lay between the germline ends. The covered CDR3 bases are TGTGCCAGCGGGGGCGCCCCCTACGAG. Translation gives CASGGAPYE. The full CDR3 protein reads CASGGAPYEQYF.

Comment on this clone: The DNA ends 3 residues before the CDR3 does, and the rest of the CDR3 is filled in from the germline J gene. The chain joins TRBV6-2 or TRBV6-3 to TRBJ2-1, with 10 positions matching TRBD2. The length of the CDR3 is 17 residues. V gave up 2 bases and J gave up 0 bases; unmatched junction bases: 4. From germline, CDR1 is MNHEY and CDR2 SVGEGT. CDR3 DNA (partial): TGTGCCAGCAGTTACGAGGTAGCGGGGGGCTCCTACAATGAG. Protein product: CASSYEVAGGSYNE. The whole CDR3 region reads CASSYEVAGGSYNEQFF.

With respect to this clone: The read finishes 3 residues shy of the CDR3 end, and the germline J gene is used to complete it. This chain links TRBV19 with TRBJ1-5, with 10 bases that match TRBD1. Germline assignment: CDR1 LNHDA and CDR2 SQIVND (reference sequence). The CDR3 consists of 19 residues. V lost 1 base, J lost 1 base, and 10 bases stayed unmatched. The CDR3 bases that were read are TGTGCCAGTAGTATAGGGGACAGGGGATGGAGTGGGAGCAATCAGCCC. Translation gives CASSIGDRGWSGSNQP. The complete CDR3 sequence is CASSIGDRGWSGSNQPQHF.

Regarding this clone: The CDR3 goes on 3 residues after the read ends, and that part is filled in from the germline J gene. The V call is TRBV20-1, the J call TRBJ2-7; 11 bases map to TRBD2. The ends lost 5 bases at V and 2 bases at J; junction bases unmatched: 2. CDR3 length: 13 amino acids. Per germline, CDR1 DFQATT and CDR2 SNEGSKA (reference sequence). The CDR3 is CSARSGRAYEQYF. The covered CDR3 bases are TGCAGTGCTCGTAGCGGGAGGGCCTACGAG.

For this clone: The missing CDR3 end, 3 residues past where the read stops, is filled in from the germline J gene. The rearrangement links TRBV6-2 or TRBV6-3 to TRBJ2-2; D not resolved. This CDR3 is 13 amino acids long. With 5 bases removed from V and 9 bases from J, the gap between germline ends came to 13 bases. The V gene's germline CDR1 is MNHEY and CDR2 SVGEGT. CDR3 amino acids: CASSLTLARELFF. Incomplete CDR3 DNA: TGTGCCAGCAGTCTTACGTTGGCCCGGGAG.

Regarding this clone: Read sequence stops 3 residues before the CDR3 end, and the germline J gene provides the missing end. This chain joins TRBV7-9 and TRBJ2-6; D gene uncertain. CDR3 length: 15 residues. Germline CDR1 and CDR2: SEHNR and FQNEAQ (reference sequence). Trimming cost V 1 base and J 4 bases, with 8 bases left between them. The CDR3 DNA, read in part, is TGTGCCAGCAGCTTAGTAGTCTCCGGGGCCAACGTC. Protein: CASSLVVSGANV. The CDR3 in full is CASSLVVSGANVLTF.

To note about this clone: Sequencing ends 3 residues short of the CDR3 end; the germline J gene provides the rest. This chain uses TRBV5-1 with TRBJ2-1; 8 bases line up with TRBD2. The CDR3 totals 14 residues. Germline CDR1 reads SGHRS; CDR2 reads YFSETQ. The V and J ends lost 6 bases and 6 bases, in that order; junction bases with no gene match: 8. The covered CDR3 bases are TGCGCCAGCACCGACCCGCTAGCGGGCAATGAG. Its translation is CASTDPLAGNE. The whole CDR3 region reads CASTDPLAGNEQFF.

About this clone: The read falls 3 residues short of the CDR3 end, and the missing part is taken from the germline J gene. V gene TRBV18 combines with J gene TRBJ2-7; 8 bases are a match to TRBD1. V lost 4 bases and J lost 1; bases outside the gene matches: 6. Germline V gene lookup returns CDR1 KGHSH and CDR2 LQKENI. This CDR3 contains 15 residues. The CDR3 reads CASSLSGQGSYEQYF. The DNA read from the CDR3 is TGTGCCAGCTCACTTTCCGGACAGGGATCCTACGAG.

Turning to this clone: The read halts 3 residues ahead of the CDR3 end, with the missing end drawn from the germline J gene. The rearrangement uses TRBV5-4 and TRBJ1-3, with D perhaps matching TRBD1 (5 bases). V lost 4 bases to trimming and J lost 1 base, with 9 bases between them. Germline CDR1 is SGHNT and CDR2 is YYREEE (reference sequence). The length of the CDR3 is 14 residues. Partial CDR3 DNA: TGTGCCAGCAGCCAAAAGGGGTCTGGAAACACC. Protein: CASSQKGSGNT. The full-length CDR3 reads as CASSQKGSGNTIYF.